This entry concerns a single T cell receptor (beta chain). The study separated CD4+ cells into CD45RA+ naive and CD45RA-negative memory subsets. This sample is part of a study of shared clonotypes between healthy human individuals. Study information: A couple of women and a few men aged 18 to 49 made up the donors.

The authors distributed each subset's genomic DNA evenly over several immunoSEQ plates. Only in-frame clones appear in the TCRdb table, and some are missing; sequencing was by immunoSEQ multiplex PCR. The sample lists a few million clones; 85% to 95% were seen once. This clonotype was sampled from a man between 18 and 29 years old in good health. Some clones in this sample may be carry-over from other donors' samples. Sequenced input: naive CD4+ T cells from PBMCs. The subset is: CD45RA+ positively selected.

The CDR3 loop reads CASSQRTTTQYF. The CDR3 DNA is TGTGCCAGCAGCCAAAGAACTACTACGCAGTATTTT. The chain couples TRBV14 to TRBJ2-3; no clear D. The germline V gene encodes CDR1 SGHDN and CDR2 FVKESK. With 2 bases removed from V and 8 bases from J, the gap between germline ends came to 8 bases. The CDR3 totals 12 residues.